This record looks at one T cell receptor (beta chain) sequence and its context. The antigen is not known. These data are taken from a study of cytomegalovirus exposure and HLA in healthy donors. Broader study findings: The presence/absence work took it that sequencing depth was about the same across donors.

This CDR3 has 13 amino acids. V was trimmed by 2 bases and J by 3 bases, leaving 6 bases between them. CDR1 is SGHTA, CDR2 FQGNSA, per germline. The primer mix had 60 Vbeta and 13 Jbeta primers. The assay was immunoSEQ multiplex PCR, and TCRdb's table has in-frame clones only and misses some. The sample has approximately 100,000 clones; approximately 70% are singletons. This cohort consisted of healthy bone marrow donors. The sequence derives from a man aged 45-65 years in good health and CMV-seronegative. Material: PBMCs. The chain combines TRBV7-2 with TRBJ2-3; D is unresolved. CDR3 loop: CASSLMTTDTQYF. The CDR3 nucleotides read TGTGCCAGCAGCTTAATGACTACAGATACGCAGTATTTT.